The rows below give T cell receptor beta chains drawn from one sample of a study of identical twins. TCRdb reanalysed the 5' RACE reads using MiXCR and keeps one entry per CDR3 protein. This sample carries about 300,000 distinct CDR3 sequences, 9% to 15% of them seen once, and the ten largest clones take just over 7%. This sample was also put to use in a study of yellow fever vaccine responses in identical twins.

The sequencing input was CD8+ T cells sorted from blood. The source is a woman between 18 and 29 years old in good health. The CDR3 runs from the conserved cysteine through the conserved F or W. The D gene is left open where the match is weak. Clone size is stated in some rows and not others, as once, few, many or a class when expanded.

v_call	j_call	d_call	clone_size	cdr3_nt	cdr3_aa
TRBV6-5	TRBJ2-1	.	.	TGTGCCAGTGGGAATGGCTATGAGCAGTTCTTC	CASGNGYEQFF
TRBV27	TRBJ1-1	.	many	TGTGCCAGCAAGGGGATAACTGAAGCTTTCTTT	CASKGITEAFF
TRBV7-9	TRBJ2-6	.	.	TGTGCCAGCAGCTCATGGACGGGCCCCGGGGCCAACGTCCTGACTTTC	CASSSWTGPGANVLTF
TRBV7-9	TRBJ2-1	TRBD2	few	TGTGCCAGCTCCGGGAGGAGCTCCTACAATGAGCAGTTCTTC	CASSGRSSYNEQFF
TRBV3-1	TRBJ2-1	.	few	TGTGCCAGCAGCCGCAAGGGGCGACAGAGCTCCTACAATGAGCAGTTCTTC	CASSRKGRQSSYNEQFF
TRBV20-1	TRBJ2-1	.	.	TGCAGTGCCCCCCCCCTAGCAAACTACAATGAGCAGTTCTTC	CSAPPLANYNEQFF
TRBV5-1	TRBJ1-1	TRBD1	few	TGCGCCAGCAGCCCTGGCCCTTTTTCAACGGGACAGGGAGGTTTGGCTTTCTTT	CASSPGPFSTGQGGLAFF
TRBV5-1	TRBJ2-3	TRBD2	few	TGCGCCAGCAGCCTTACTAGCGCCCGAGGAGATACGCAGTATTTT	CASSLTSARGDTQYF
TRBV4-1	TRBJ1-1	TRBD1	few	TGCGCCAGCAGCCAAGTGAGGACAGGGGGCATGAACACTGAAGCTTTCTTT	CASSQVRTGGMNTEAFF
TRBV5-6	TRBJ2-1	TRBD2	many	TGTGCCAGCAGCCTGGGACTAGCGAAGAATGAGCAGTTCTTC	CASSLGLAKNEQFF
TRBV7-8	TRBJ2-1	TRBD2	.	TGTGCCAGCAGCACCAGGGAGGGGACTAGCGTGGGTGAGCAGTTCTTC	CASSTREGTSVGEQFF
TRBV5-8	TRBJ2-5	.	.	TGTGCCAGCAGCTTGGACCCCGGGACTCTTTCCGAGACCCAGTACTTC	CASSLDPGTLSETQYF
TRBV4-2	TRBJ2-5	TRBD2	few	TGTGCCAGCAGCCGAAAATCCCGGACTAGCGGGGGGGACCCCCAAGAGACCCAGTACTTC	CASSRKSRTSGGDPQETQYF
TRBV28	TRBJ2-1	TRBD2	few	TGTGCCAGCAGTTTAATGGGCGGGGGGGGGTACACGTGGAATGAGCAGTTCTTC	CASSLMGGGGYTWNEQFF
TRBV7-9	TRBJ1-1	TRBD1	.	TGTGCCAGCAGCTTAGTTGAGGACAGGGGCCCTGAAGCTTTCTTT	CASSLVEDRGPEAFF
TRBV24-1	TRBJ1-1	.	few	TGTGCCACCAGTGATTCGGGGGGGAACACTGAAGCTTTCTTT	CATSDSGGNTEAFF
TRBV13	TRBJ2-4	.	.	TGTGCCAGCAGCTTACTAATAGCCAAAAACATTCAGTACTTC	CASSLLIAKNIQYF
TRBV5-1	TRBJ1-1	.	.	TGCGCCAGCAGCTTGGAGAGAATGAACACTGAAGCTTTCTTT	CASSLERMNTEAFF
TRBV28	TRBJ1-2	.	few	TGTGCCAGCATTCCCGCCGGGACACTCTATGGCTACACCTTC	CASIPAGTLYGYTF
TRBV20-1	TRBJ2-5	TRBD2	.	TGCAGTGCAGACATTCACGGGACTAGTCATGGGACCCAGTACTTC	CSADIHGTSHGTQYF
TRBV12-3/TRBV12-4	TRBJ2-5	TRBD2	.	TGTGCCAGCGGTCGGGAGGGCCTGGAGACCCAGTACTTC	CASGREGLETQYF
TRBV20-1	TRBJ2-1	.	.	TGCAGTGCTTCCAACGGACATTCGTCCTCCTACAATGAGCAGTTCTTC	CSASNGHSSSYNEQFF
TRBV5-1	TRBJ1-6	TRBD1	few	TGCGCCAGCAGCCCGGACAGGGGAACGGATTCACCCCTCCACTTT	CASSPDRGTDSPLHF
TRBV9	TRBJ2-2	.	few	TGTGCCAGCGGATGGGGTACCGGGGAGCTGTTTTTT	CASGWGTGELFF
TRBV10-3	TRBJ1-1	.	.	TGTGCCGCAAGGACGGATAACACTGAAGCTTTCTTT	CAARTDNTEAFF
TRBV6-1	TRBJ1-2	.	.	TGTGCCAGCAGGCGTTTAGCCACGGGCTACACCTTC	CASRRLATGYTF
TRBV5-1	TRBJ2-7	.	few	TGCGCCAGCAGCTCCGGGAAACACTACGAGCAGTACTTC	CASSSGKHYEQYF
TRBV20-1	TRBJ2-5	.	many	TGCAGTGCCCCCTCCGGTTCCGATGACCAAGAGACCCAGTACTTC	CSAPSGSDDQETQYF
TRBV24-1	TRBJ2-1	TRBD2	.	TGTGCCACCAGTGAGAAGACTAGCAGGTACAATGAGCAGTTCTTC	CATSEKTSRYNEQFF
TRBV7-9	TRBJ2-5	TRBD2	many	TGTGCCAGCAGCTTACCCTACCGACTAGCGGGGGAGGAGACCCAGTACTTC	CASSLPYRLAGEETQYF
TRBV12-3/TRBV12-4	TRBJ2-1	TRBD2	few	TGTGCCAGCAGGTTTCCGGGACTAGCGGGGTGGAATGAGCAGTTCTTC	CASRFPGLAGWNEQFF